The 9 T cell receptor beta chains reported below all come from one sample, sequenced in a study of cytomegalovirus exposure and HLA in healthy donors. PCR primers comprised 60 Vbeta and 13 Jbeta primers. Profiling relied on immunoSEQ multiplex PCR, and the TCRdb table lists in-frame clones only, not all of them. The sample has about 120,000 clones, approximately 82% seen once. Sequencing used PBMCs. Source of these receptors: a female donor in good health and CMV-seronegative.

This clone was detected once. CDR3 amino acids: CASSYRLHRGAEAFF. The CDR3 DNA reads TGTGCCAGCAGTTACCGACTACACAGGGGGGCTGAAGCTTTCTTT. V gene TRBV6-5 combines with J gene TRBJ1-1; 8 nucleotides align to TRBD1. V trimming: 2 bases; J trimming: 6 bases; junction bases outside the gene matches: 8. This CDR3 region has 15 residues. Germline CDR1 is MNHEY and CDR2 is SVGAGI.

V usage is TRBV9 and J usage is TRBJ2-3, with D hard to call. V lost 4 bases, J lost 5 bases, and 14 bases lay in between. This CDR3 is 14 amino acids long. Germline V gene data show CDR1 as SGDLS and CDR2 as YYNGEE. CDR3 sequence: CASSPAELLDTQYF. The CDR3 nucleotides are TGTGCCAGCAGCCCCGCGGAGCTCCTAGATACGCAGTATTTT.

The chain links TRBV4-3 to TRBJ2-2; TRBD2 agrees at 10 bases. With 1 base clipped from V and 1 base from J, the junction kept 3 bases outside the gene matches. This CDR3 is 17 amino acids long. Germline V CDR1 and CDR2: LGHNA, YSLEER. The CDR3, as DNA: TGCGCCAGCAGCCAAGCTTTAGCGGGAGGGAACACCGGGGAGCTGTTTTTT. Translated: CASSQALAGGNTGELFF.

For the CDR3, the DNA is TGCGCCAGCAGCGGACTGACGGGCGTCGGTGGCTACACCTTC. This codes for CASSGLTGVGGYTF. The chain couples TRBV5-1 to TRBJ1-2; D not resolved. CDR3 length: 14 amino acids. V was pared by 4 bases and J by 7 bases, with 17 bases between. Germline-derived CDR1 and CDR2 are SGHRS and YFSETQ.

This chain joins TRBV28 and TRBJ1-2; D remains ambiguous. CDR1 is MDHEN and CDR2 is SYDVKM in the germline V gene. The CDR3 covers 12 residues. V was shortened by 5 bases and J by 8 bases, with 12 bases between the two germline ends. CDR3 residues: CASSNLQRGYTF. Written as DNA, the CDR3 is TGTGCCAGCAGTAACCTCCAACGGGGCTACACCTTC.

This clone was seen only a few times. Relative to the germline gene, one junction end is altered; a read error may explain this. The chain links TRBV7-9 to TRBJ2-3, with D tentatively TRBD2 (6 bases). CDR1 is SEHNR, CDR2 FQNEAQ, per germline (reference sequence). This CDR3 spans 16 amino acids. CDR3 loop: CSSSSSRLDFPDTQYF. The CDR3 DNA is TGTTCCAGCAGCTCTTCCCGACTAGATTTCCCCGATACGCAGTATTTT.

The rearrangement joins TRBV9 to TRBJ2-1, with a tentative D call TRBD1 (5 bases). Germline CDR1 SGDLS, CDR2 YYNGEE. V shed 3 bases and J shed 1 base, with 11 bases lying between them. The CDR3 extends over 15 amino acids. CDR3 in amino acids: CASSASAGSYNEQFF. In DNA form, the CDR3 reads TGTGCCAGCAGCGCATCAGCAGGGTCCTACAATGAGCAGTTCTTC.

The V gene is TRBV2, the J gene TRBJ2-7, with 11 bases identical to TRBD2. The CDR3 runs 14 residues. The ends lost 6 bases at V and 5 bases at J; junction bases unmatched: 6. Germline CDR1 SNHLY, CDR2 FYNNEI. The CDR3 loop is CASRATSGGDEQYF. The CDR3 bases are TGTGCCAGCAGGGCAACTAGCGGGGGAGACGAGCAGTACTTC.

V and J are TRBV20-1 and TRBJ2-7; D remains ambiguous. Germline V CDR1 and CDR2: DFQATT, SNEGSKA (reference sequence). V shed 3 bases and J shed 6 bases, with 9 bases lying between them. The CDR3 is 11 residues long. CDR3 nucleotide sequence: TGCAGTGCTAGGGGCTCCGCCGAGCAGTACTTC. This codes for CSARGSAEQYF.